This entry concerns a single TCR beta chain. Healthy and HIV-negative, the adult donors had no recent acute infections or vaccinations. Around 100 million PBMCs were counted before genomic DNA extraction. The sample belongs to a study of shared clonotypes between healthy human individuals. The test was conducted at deep level. This table comes from immunoSEQ multiplex PCR, and its TCRdb copy is limited to in-frame clones, with some not included. The sample holds 450,000 or so clones, roughly four fifths seen once. V was shortened by 7 bases and J by 11 bases, with 14 bases between the two germline ends. The CDR3 extends over 11 amino acids. Germline CDR1 reads SNHLY; CDR2 reads FYNNEI.

This sequence joins TRBV2 and TRBJ1-1; D unresolved. The sequence was collected from a woman between 40 and 50 years old in good health. Some clones in this sample may be carry-over from other donors' samples. The sample comprised PBMCs. DNA of the CDR3: TGTGCCAGCATCGAGGACGTTCGGGCTTTCTTT. Translating it yields CASIEDVRAFF.